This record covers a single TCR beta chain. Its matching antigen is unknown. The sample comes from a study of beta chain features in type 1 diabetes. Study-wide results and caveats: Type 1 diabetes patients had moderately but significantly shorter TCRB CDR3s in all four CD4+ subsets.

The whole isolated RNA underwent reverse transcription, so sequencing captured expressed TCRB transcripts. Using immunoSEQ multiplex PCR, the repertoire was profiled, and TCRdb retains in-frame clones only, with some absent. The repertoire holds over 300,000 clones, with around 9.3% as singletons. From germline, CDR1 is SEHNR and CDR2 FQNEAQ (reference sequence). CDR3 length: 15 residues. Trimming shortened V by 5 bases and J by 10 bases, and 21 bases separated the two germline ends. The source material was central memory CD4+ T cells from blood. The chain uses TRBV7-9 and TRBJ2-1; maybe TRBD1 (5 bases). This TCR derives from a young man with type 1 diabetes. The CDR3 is CASSEDLTERSEQFF. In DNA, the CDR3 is TGTGCCAGCAGCGAGGACCTGACAGAGAGATCCGAGCAGTTCTTC.